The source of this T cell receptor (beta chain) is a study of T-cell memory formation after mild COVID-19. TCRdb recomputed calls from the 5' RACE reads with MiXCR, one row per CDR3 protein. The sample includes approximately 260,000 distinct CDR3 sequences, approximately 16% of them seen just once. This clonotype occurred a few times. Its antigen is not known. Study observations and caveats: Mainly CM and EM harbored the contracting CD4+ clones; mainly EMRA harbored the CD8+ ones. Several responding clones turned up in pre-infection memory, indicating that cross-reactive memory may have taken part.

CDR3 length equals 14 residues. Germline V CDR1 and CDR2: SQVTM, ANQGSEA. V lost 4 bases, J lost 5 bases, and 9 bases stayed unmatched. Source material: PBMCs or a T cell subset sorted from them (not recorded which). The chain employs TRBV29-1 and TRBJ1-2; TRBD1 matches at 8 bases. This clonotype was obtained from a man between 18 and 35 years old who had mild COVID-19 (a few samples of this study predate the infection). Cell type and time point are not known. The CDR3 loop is CSVARDRGWYGYTF. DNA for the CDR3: TGCAGCGTTGCACGTGACAGGGGATGGTATGGCTACACCTTC.